The source of this T cell receptor (beta chain) is a study of siplizumab effects on memory and regulatory T cells. Repertoires were generated with immunoSEQ multiplex PCR, while TCRdb's copy carries only in-frame clones and drops some. The repertoire includes around 100,000 clones, 92% of them detected once, and around 0.68% sits in the top ten. Comments on this clone: What it binds is not known.

Study observations and caveats: Siplizumab significantly lowered the alloreactive sequences that could be traced to unstimulated CD4+ memory cells.

The sample was Tregs sorted from blood. The source is a human donor in good health.

CDR3 in amino acids: CASSKVDRDTEAFF. DNA of the CDR3: TGTGCCAGCAGCAAAGTAGACAGGGACACTGAAGCTTTCTTT. The chain combines TRBV21-1 with TRBJ1-1; the D call in the table, TRBD1, was not verified against the DNA. TRBV21-1 is reported as a pseudogene. The CDR3 extends over 14 amino acids.